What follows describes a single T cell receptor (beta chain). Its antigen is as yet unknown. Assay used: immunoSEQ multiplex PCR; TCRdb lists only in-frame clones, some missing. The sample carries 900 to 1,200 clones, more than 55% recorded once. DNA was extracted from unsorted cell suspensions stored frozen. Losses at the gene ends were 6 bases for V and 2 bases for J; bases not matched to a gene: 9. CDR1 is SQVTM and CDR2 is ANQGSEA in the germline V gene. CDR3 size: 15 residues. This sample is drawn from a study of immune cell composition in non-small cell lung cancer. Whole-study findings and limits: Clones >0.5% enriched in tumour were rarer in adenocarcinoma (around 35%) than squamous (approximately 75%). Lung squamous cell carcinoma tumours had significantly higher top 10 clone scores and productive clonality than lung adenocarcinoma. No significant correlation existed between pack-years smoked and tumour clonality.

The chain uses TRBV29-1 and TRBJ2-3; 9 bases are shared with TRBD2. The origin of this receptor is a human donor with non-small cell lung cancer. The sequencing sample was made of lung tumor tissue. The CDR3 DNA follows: TGCAGCGTCCCGCTCAGCGGGGGGTCCACAGATACGCAGTATTTT. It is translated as CSVPLSGGSTDTQYF.